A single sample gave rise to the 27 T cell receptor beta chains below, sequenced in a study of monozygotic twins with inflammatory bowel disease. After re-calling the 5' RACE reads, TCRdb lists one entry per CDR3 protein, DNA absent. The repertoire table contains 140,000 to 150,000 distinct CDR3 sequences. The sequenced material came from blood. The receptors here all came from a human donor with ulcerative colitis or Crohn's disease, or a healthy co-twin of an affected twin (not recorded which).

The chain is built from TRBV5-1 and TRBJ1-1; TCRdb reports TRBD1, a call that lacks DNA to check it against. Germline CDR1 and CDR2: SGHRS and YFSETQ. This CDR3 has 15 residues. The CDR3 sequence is CASSLSDSRYTEAFF.

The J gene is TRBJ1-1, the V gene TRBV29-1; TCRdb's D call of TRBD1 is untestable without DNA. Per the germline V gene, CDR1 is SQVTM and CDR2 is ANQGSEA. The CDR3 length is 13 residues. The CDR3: CSVESPTGPEAFF.

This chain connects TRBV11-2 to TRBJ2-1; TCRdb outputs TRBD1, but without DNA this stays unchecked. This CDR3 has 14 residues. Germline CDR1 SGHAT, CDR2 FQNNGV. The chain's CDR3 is CASSLSHGYNEQFF.

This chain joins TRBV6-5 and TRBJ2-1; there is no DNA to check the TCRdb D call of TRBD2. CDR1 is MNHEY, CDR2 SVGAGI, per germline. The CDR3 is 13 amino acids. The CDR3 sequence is CASRESSGNEQFF.

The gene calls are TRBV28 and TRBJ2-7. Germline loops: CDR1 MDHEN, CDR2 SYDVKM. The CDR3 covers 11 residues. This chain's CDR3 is CASSTLRSQYF.

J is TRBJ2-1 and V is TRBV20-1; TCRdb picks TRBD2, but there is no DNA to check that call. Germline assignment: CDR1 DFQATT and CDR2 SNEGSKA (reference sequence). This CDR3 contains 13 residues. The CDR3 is CSAGTSGSNEQFF.

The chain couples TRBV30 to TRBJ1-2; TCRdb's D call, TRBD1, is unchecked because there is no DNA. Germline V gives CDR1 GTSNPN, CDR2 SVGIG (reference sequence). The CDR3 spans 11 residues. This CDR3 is CAWGPGNGYTF.

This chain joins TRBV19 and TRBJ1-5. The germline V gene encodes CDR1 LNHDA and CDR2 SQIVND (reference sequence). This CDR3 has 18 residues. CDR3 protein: CASRTSGGRGFGNQPQHF.

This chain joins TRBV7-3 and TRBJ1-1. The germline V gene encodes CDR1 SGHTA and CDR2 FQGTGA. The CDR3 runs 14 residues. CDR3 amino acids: CASSLTNMNTEAFF.

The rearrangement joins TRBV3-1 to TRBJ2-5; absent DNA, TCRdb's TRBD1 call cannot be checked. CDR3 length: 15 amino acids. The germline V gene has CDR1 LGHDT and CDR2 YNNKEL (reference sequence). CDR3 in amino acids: CASSPMTVYQETQYF.

The CDR3 spells CASSDPKGTRFF. This rearrangement joins TRBV6-4 to TRBJ2-1; no DNA is available, so the TRBD1 call from TCRdb remains unchecked. The germline CDR1 and CDR2 sequences are MRHNA and SNTAGT. The CDR3 consists of 12 residues.

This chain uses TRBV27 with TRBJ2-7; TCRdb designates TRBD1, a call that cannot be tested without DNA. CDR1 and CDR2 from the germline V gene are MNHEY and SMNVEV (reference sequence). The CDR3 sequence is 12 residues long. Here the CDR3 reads CASSFRTGSQYF.

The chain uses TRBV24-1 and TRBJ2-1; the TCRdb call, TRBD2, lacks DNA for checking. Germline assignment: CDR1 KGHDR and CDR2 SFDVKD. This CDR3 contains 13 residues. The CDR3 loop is CATETSGINEQFF.

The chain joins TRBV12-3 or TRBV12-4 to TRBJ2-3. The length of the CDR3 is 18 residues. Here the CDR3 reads CASMLDSPYSERTDTQYF.

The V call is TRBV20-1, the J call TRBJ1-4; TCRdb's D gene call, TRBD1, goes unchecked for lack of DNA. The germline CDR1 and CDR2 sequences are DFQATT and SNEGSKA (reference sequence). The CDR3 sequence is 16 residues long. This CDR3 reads CSAAGHRIGANEKLFF.

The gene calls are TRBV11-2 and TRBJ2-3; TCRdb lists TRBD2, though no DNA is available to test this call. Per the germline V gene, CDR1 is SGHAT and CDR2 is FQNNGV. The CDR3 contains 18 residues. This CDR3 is CASSLETSGRAQVDTQYF.

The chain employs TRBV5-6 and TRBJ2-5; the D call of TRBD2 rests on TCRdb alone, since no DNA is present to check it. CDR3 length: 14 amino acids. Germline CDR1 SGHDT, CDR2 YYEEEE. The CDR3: CASSLGGQRETQYF.

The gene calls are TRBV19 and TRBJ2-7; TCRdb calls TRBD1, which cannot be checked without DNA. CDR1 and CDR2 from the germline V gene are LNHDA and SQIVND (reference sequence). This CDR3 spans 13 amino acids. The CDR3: CASSIGQSYEQYF.

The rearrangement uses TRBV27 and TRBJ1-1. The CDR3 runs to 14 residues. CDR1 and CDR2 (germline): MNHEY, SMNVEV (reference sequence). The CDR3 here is CASNMRGGGTEAFF.

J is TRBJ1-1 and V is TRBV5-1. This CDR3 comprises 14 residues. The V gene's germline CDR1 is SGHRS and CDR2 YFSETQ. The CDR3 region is CASSLDAGVGEAFF.

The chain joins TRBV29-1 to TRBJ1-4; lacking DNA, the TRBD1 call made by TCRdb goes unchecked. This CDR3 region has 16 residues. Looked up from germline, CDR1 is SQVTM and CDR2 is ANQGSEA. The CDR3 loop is CSAKVGGLATNEKLFF.

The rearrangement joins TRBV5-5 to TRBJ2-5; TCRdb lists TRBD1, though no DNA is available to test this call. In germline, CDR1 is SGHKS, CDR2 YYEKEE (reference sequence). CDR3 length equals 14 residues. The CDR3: CASSLGGVRETQYF.

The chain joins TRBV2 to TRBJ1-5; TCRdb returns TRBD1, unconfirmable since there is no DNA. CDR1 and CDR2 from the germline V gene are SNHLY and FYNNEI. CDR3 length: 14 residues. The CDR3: CASNLQGRNQPQHF.

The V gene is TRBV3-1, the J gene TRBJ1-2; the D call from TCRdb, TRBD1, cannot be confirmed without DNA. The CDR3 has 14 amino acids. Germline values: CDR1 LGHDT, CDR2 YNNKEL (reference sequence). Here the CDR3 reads CASSQKGMGYGYTF.

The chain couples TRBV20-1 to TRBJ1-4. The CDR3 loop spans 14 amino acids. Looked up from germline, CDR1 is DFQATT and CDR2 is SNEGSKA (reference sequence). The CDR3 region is CSATGGGTIEKLFF.

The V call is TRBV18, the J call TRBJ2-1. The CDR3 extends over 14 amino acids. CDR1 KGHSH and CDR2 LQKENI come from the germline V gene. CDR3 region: CASSPLEGSNEQFF.

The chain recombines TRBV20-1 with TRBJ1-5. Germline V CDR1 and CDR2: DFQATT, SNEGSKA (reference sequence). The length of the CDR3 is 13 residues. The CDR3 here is CSASLKGRQPQHF.